This passage covers 10 T cell receptor beta chains from one sample sequenced in a study of blood T cell repertoires in COVID-19. Profiled with immunoSEQ multiplex PCR; TCRdb holds only in-frame clones, not every one. Of about 290,000 clones in the sample, around four fifths were seen once. Input material: peripheral blood. These receptors were obtained from a woman aged 45-65 years with active or convalescent COVID-19.

A single count supports this clone. This sequence joins TRBV28 and TRBJ1-2, with D hard to call. Trimming removed 5 bases at V and 4 bases at J, with 11 bases between. Germline loops: CDR1 MDHEN, CDR2 SYDVKM. This CDR3 has 13 amino acids. The CDR3 DNA sequence: TGTGCCAGCAGTGCCTCAGATGTCTATGGCTACACCTTC. Protein: CASSASDVYGYTF.

This clone is a singleton in its sample. V is TRBV29-1 and J is TRBJ2-3, with D hard to call. The CDR3 sequence is 11 residues long. The germline V gene encodes CDR1 SQVTM and CDR2 ANQGSEA. V gave up 4 bases and J gave up 5 bases, with 7 bases separating them. CDR3 in amino acids: CSVAAGDTQYF. CDR3 bases: TGCAGCGTTGCCGCAGGAGATACGCAGTATTTT.

The J gene is TRBJ2-1, the V gene TRBV3-1 (or the pseudogene TRBV3-2); 7 nucleotides match TRBD2. The V gene end was trimmed by 3 bases and the J gene end by 14 bases; junction bases not matched to a gene: 4. CDR1 and CDR2 (germline): LGHDT, YNNKEL (reference sequence). The CDR3 totals 11 residues. CDR3 protein: CASSQRTRKFF. The CDR3 DNA sequence: TGTGCCAGCAGCCAGCGGACTAGAAAGTTCTTC.

This rearrangement joins TRBV7-9 to TRBJ2-5; 12 nucleotides agree with TRBD2. Germline V lookup: CDR1 SEHNR, CDR2 FQNEAQ (reference sequence). This CDR3 has 15 residues. With V trimmed by 6 bases and J by 7 bases, 9 bases remained unmatched. The CDR3 loop reads CASSSRTSGIGTQYF. CDR3 in DNA: TGTGCCAGCAGTTCAAGGACTAGCGGGATAGGGACCCAGTACTTC.

The chain links TRBV6-5 to TRBJ1-4; 12 bases agree with TRBD1. V trimming: 6 bases; J trimming: 8 bases; junction bases outside the gene matches: 7. The CDR3 totals 15 residues. Germline loops: CDR1 MNHEY, CDR2 SVGAGI. CDR3 sequence reads: CASSRTGQGAEKLFF. For the CDR3, the DNA is TGTGCCAGCAGCCGTACGGGACAGGGGGCGGAAAAACTGTTTTTT.

The V and J genes are TRBV19 and TRBJ1-2; TRBD1 is a possible D gene (6 bases). CDR3 length: 14 amino acids. The germline CDR1 and CDR2 sequences are LNHDA and SQIVND (reference sequence). The V and J ends lost 3 bases and 3 bases respectively, with 11 bases between them. CDR3 region: CASSMDSPYYGYTF. The CDR3 DNA reads TGTGCCAGTAGTATGGACAGTCCTTACTATGGCTACACCTTC.

V usage is TRBV9 and J usage is TRBJ2-3; D gene ambiguous. There are 16 residues in the CDR3. Per the germline V gene, CDR1 is SGDLS and CDR2 is YYNGEE. V lost 3 bases and J lost 3, with 17 bases in between. The CDR3 nucleotides are TGTGCCAGCAGCGGGCGCGCGGAGTCTCAGACAGATACGCAGTATTTT. Amino acids: CASSGRAESQTDTQYF.

This clone has just one count. The chain couples TRBV7-6 to TRBJ1-1, with D possibly TRBD1 on 5 matching bases. Germline V gene sequence: CDR1 SGHVS, CDR2 FNYEAQ. V was shortened by 1 base and J by 1 base, with 16 bases between the two germline ends. The CDR3 spans 17 residues. The CDR3 bases are TGTGCCAGCAGCTTAGAGTCACGGGGGGAACGGAACACTGAAGCTTTCTTT. It specifies CASSLESRGERNTEAFF.

This clone appeared a single time. The V and J genes are TRBV10-3 and TRBJ2-5; the match to TRBD1 covers 7 bases. The CDR3 totals 15 residues. Germline V lookup: CDR1 ENHRY, CDR2 SYGVKD. V gave up 2 bases and J gave up 5 bases; unmatched junction bases: 8. CDR3 nucleotides: TGTGCCATCAGTGAGGGCACAGGGGAATGGGAGACCCAGTACTTC. Translating gives CAISEGTGEWETQYF.

CDR3 nucleotide sequence: TGTGCCAGCAGTTTAATGGGCGGGAGAAGTGGGGAGCAGTACTTC. Translated, it gives CASSLMGGRSGEQYF. The genes are TRBV27 and TRBJ2-7; TRBD2 aligns across 7 bases. The length of the CDR3 is 15 residues. The J segment lost 7 bases and the V segment lost 2 bases, leaving 11 bases of the junction unmatched. The germline V gene encodes CDR1 MNHEY and CDR2 SMNVEV (reference sequence).